Listed here are 19 T cell receptor beta chains from one sample, sequenced in a study of shared clonotypes between healthy human individuals. Terminally differentiated effector memory CD45RA+ cells were excluded by CCR7 positive selection of CD45RO-negative cells. Here immunoSEQ multiplex PCR was the method, and the copy in TCRdb shows in-frame clones only, minus some. The data hold over 750,000 clones, with 90% to 98% observed a single time. The source material was naive CD8+ T cells sorted from blood. All receptors come from a man under 40 in good health.

The chain links TRBV7-8 to TRBJ2-5; a possible D gene is TRBD2 (6 bases). Trimming took off 5 bases at V and 5 bases at J, with 15 bases between the two ends. The CDR3 contains 14 residues. Germline assignment: CDR1 SGHVS and CDR2 FQNEAQ. The CDR3 sequence: CASSLRGTSETQYF. In nucleotides, the CDR3 is TGTGCCAGCAGCCTACGGGGGACTTCGGAGACCCAGTACTTC.

The chain joins TRBV6-5 to TRBJ1-1; D might be TRBD1 (5 bases). The V and J ends lost 5 bases and 1 base respectively, with 8 bases between them. This CDR3 comprises 13 residues. CDR1 is MNHEY, CDR2 SVGAGI, per germline. CDR3 region: CASSPTGNTEAFF. The DNA for the CDR3 is TGTGCCAGCAGTCCCACAGGGAACACTGAAGCTTTCTTT.

V gene TRBV7-9 combines with J gene TRBJ1-2; D not certain. The V gene lost 2 bases and the J gene lost 0 bases, with 13 bases spanning the gap. The CDR3 sequence is 16 residues long. CDR1 is SEHNR and CDR2 is FQNEAQ in the germline V gene (reference sequence). Written as DNA, the CDR3 is TGTGCCAGCAGCTTATCAGGCGCCGAAGCTAACTATGGCTACACCTTC. Encoded protein: CASSLSGAEANYGYTF. The variable domain in full, completed from reference TRBV7-9 and TRBJ1-2, reads DTGVSQNPRHKITKRGQNVTFRCDPISEHNRLYWYRQTLGQGPEFLTYFQNEAQLEKSRLLSDRFSAERPKGSFSTLEIQRTEQGDSAMYLCASSLSGAEANYGYTFGSGTRLTVV.

The chain couples TRBV5-1 to TRBJ1-3; 7 bases agree with TRBD1. CDR1 SGHRS and CDR2 YFSETQ come from the germline V gene. The CDR3 loop spans 17 amino acids. J lost 1 base, V lost 4 bases, and 11 bases had no gene match. As DNA, the CDR3 is TGCGCCAGCAGCCTAGCCGGGACAGATTTTTCTGGAAACACCATATATTTT. Translated, it gives CASSLAGTDFSGNTIYF.

This clone showed up just once. The J gene is TRBJ2-5, the V gene TRBV29-1; TRBD1 aligns across 7 bases. Germline CDR1 SQVTM, CDR2 ANQGSEA. J was trimmed by 8 bases and V by 1 base; bases with no gene match: 16. CDR3 length: 16 residues. The CDR3 DNA reads TGCAGCGTTGAAGGCGGACAGGCCGTAAGTCAAGGTACCCAGTACTTC. Its protein is CSVEGGQAVSQGTQYF.

This chain links TRBV19 with TRBJ2-7; 7 nucleotides align to TRBD2. Germline CDR1 reads LNHDA; CDR2 reads SQIVND (reference sequence). This CDR3 comprises 17 residues. V was pared by 2 bases and J by 5 bases, with 15 bases of the junction left unmatched. The chain's CDR3 is CASSIRVNSGLGDEQYF. In DNA, the CDR3 is TGTGCCAGTAGTATAAGAGTCAATAGCGGGCTTGGAGACGAGCAGTACTTC. Drawing the rest from reference TRBV19 and TRBJ2-7, the complete variable domain is DGGITQSPKYLFRKEGQNVTLSCEQNLNHDAMYWYRQDPGQGLRLIYYSQIVNDFQKGDIAEGYSVSREKKESFPLTVTSAQKNPTAFYLCASSIRVNSGLGDEQYFGPGTRLTVT.

The chain uses TRBV29-1 and TRBJ2-1, with 9 bases lining up with TRBD2. The germline V gene has CDR1 SQVTM and CDR2 ANQGSEA. The junction had 2 bases not matched to a gene; V was cut back by 2 bases and J by 6 bases. This CDR3 comprises 13 residues. The CDR3, as DNA: TGCAGCGTTGAACTAGCGGGATTCAATGAGCAGTTCTTC. Its translation: CSVELAGFNEQFF.

The chain uses TRBV27 and TRBJ2-5, with 9 bases aligning to TRBD1. Germline values: CDR1 MNHEY, CDR2 SMNVEV (reference sequence). This CDR3 is built from 15 residues. The V gene end was trimmed by 8 bases and the J gene end by 4 bases; junction bases not matched to a gene: 11. In DNA form, the CDR3 reads TGTGCCAGCGGAGTCCGGGACAGGGTCGTAGAGACCCAGTACTTC. It is translated as CASGVRDRVVETQYF.

CDR3 DNA: TGCAGCGTTTGGGACACAAACTACAATGAGCAGTTCTTC. Amino acids: CSVWDTNYNEQFF. The chain combines TRBV29-1 with TRBJ2-1; tentatively, D is TRBD1 (6 bases). CDR3 length equals 13 residues. CDR1 is SQVTM and CDR2 is ANQGSEA in the germline V gene. Trimming cost V 5 bases and J 3 bases, with 11 bases left between them.

The chain employs TRBV9 and TRBJ2-5, with D possibly being TRBD1 (6 bases). CDR3 size: 17 residues. Trimming stripped 4 bases from V and 5 bases from J, with 24 bases between. CDR1 SGDLS and CDR2 YYNGEE come from the germline V gene. Here the CDR3 reads CASSSRTGLPPGETQYF. DNA for the CDR3: TGTGCCAGCAGCTCACGAACAGGGCTCCCTCCGGGGGAGACCCAGTACTTC.

The V and J genes are TRBV19 and TRBJ2-1; TRBD2 matches 10 bases. CDR1 and CDR2 from the germline V gene are LNHDA and SQIVND (reference sequence). The CDR3 covers 14 residues. V dropped 7 bases and J dropped 7; count of bases not matched to a gene: 7. CDR3 sequence reads: CASKAGGPRNEQFF. CDR3 nucleotide sequence: TGTGCCAGTAAAGCGGGAGGGCCAAGGAATGAGCAGTTCTTC.

V gene TRBV15 combines with J gene TRBJ2-7, with D hard to call. The CDR3 spans 14 residues. V lost 2 bases, J lost 3 bases, and 11 bases lay in between. CDR1 and CDR2 from the germline V gene are LNHNV and YYDKDF (reference sequence). The CDR3: CATSRTTEIYEQYF. CDR3 nucleotides: TGTGCCACCAGCAGAACCACCGAAATCTACGAGCAGTACTTC.

The J gene is TRBJ2-7, the V gene TRBV15, with D possibly matching TRBD2 (6 bases). The ends were cut back, 2 bases at V and 1 base at J, with 12 bases in the middle. CDR3 length equals 15 residues. The V gene's germline CDR1 is LNHNV and CDR2 YYDKDF (reference sequence). CDR3 nucleotide sequence: TGTGCCACCAGCAGACCGGGGGAGAAATCCTACGAGCAGTACTTC. Its translation is CATSRPGEKSYEQYF. The variable domain in full, with the rest retrieved from reference TRBV15 and TRBJ2-7, is DAMVIQNPRYQVTQFGKPVTLSCSQTLNHNVMYWYQQKSSQAPKLLFHYYDKDFNNEADTPDNFQSRRPNTSFCFLDIRSPGLGDTAMYLCATSRPGEKSYEQYFGPGTRLTVT.

The chain links TRBV2 to TRBJ1-1; TRBD1 is a possible D gene (6 bases). Germline V gives CDR1 SNHLY, CDR2 FYNNEI. Trimming left V 6 bases short and J 7 bases short, with 9 bases between. There are 11 residues in the CDR3. The CDR3 loop reads CASRGTFEAFF. The CDR3 DNA follows: TGTGCCAGCAGGGGGACATTTGAAGCTTTCTTT.

The V gene is TRBV18, the J gene TRBJ1-5; a weak D match, TRBD1 (5 bases). The CDR3 is 17 amino acids. Germline V lookup: CDR1 KGHSH, CDR2 LQKENI. V was trimmed by 2 bases and J by 0 bases, leaving 14 bases between them. CDR3 region: CASSPKTVSYSNQPQHF. CDR3 nucleotide sequence: TGTGCCAGCTCACCAAAGACAGTATCCTATAGCAATCAGCCCCAGCATTTT.

The chain is built from TRBV11-2 and TRBJ2-7; TRBD1 aligns across 7 bases. The V gene's germline CDR1 is SGHAT and CDR2 FQNNGV. The CDR3 is made up of 12 amino acids. V lost 5 bases and J lost 4; bases outside the gene matches: 2. CDR3 protein: CASSRDRYEQYF. Here the CDR3 DNA reads TGTGCCAGCAGCCGGGACAGATACGAGCAGTACTTC.

V is TRBV27 and J is TRBJ2-7; weak D call: TRBD2 (6 bases). The CDR3 extends over 15 amino acids. V shed 5 bases and J shed 5 bases, with 19 bases lying between them. Looked up from germline, CDR1 is MNHEY and CDR2 is SMNVEV (reference sequence). The CDR3: CASSGRSPPRDEQYF. In nucleotides, the CDR3 is TGTGCCAGCAGTGGGAGGTCTCCTCCCCGGGACGAGCAGTACTTC.

V gene TRBV7-3 combines with J gene TRBJ2-3; D not resolved. V gave up 5 bases and J gave up 2 bases, with 14 bases separating them. CDR1 SGHTA and CDR2 FQGTGA come from the germline V gene. The length of the CDR3 is 15 residues. CDR3 nucleotides: TGTGCCAGCAGCCCGGGTCGTTCCCCCACAGATACGCAGTATTTT. This gives the protein CASSPGRSPTDTQYF.

The chain combines TRBV19 with TRBJ2-7, with D tentatively TRBD2 (5 bases). The CDR3 sequence is 15 residues long. Trimming stripped 5 bases from V and 3 bases from J, with 17 bases between. From germline, CDR1 is LNHDA and CDR2 SQIVND (reference sequence). The chain's CDR3 is CASSVFGGGLYEQYF. CDR3 DNA: TGTGCCAGTAGTGTTTTCGGCGGAGGCCTCTACGAGCAGTACTTC.